Below, one TCR beta chain is given with its context. The target antigen is unknown. The V end lost 4 bases, the J end lost 0 bases, and 7 bases lay between the germline ends. Germline CDR1 is GTSNPN and CDR2 is SVGIG (reference sequence). CDR3 size: 13 residues. Data came from immunoSEQ multiplex PCR; TCRdb stores just in-frame clones and leaves some out. Of over 200,000 clones in the sample, roughly 94% were seen once. The sample is drawn from a study of T cell responses to AZD1222 COVID-19 vaccine. Study-level points and caveats: Across the whole spike, CD4 TCRs peaked at regions 160-218 and 743-854. No day 14 peak samples; only post-peak repertoires were characterized. Of spike-specific TCRs, nearly half reportedly target regions left unmutated in variants.

This sequence was found in an adult who received the MenACWY meningococcal vaccine as a control. Material: peripheral blood, obtained 28 days after the second dose of the MenACWY control vaccine. This chain connects TRBV30 to TRBJ2-1; D gene unclear. The CDR3 DNA sequence: TGTGCCTGGAAAGCTGGCTCCTACAATGAGCAGTTCTTC. It yields the protein CAWKAGSYNEQFF.